These 26 T cell receptor beta chains originate from one sample sequenced in a study of T cells in Graves' hyperthyroidism and ophthalmopathy (dated by TCRdb to between 2018 and 2021). Library preparation was by multiplex PCR. The run used an Illumina HiSeq 2000. The TCR beta CDR3 regions were amplified from RNA transcripts. The TCR CDR3 was subjected to a first round of RT-PCR using the HTBI primer set and the Qiagen OneStep RT-PCR kit. TCRdb reanalyzed the raw reads on its own, using fastp at Q25 for trimming and MiXCR for clone calling, and kept in-frame beta chains. Rows with one shared CDR3 protein collapse into an entry with the most common genes and DNA. Within this sample are 640,000 or so distinct CDR3 sequences, with roughly 14% of them counted one time only. Of the sample, 4% to 5.5% is held by the ten largest clones. What was sequenced was blood. The receptors here all came from a woman in her 40s with Graves' ophthalmopathy.

Many counts were recorded for this clonotype. The chain couples TRBV12-3 or TRBV12-4 to TRBJ2-2; a possible D gene is TRBD2 (5 bases). Trimming took 5 bases from V and 1 from J, leaving 11 bases between them. This CDR3 spans 15 amino acids. The CDR3 sequence is CASSPRSGNTGELFF. The CDR3 nucleotides are TGTGCCAGCAGTCCTCGAAGCGGGAACACCGGGGAGCTGTTTTTT.

CDR3 DNA: TGCGCCAGCAGCCAAGCCCCGGGACTAGCGGGAAGCTCCTACGAGCAGTACTTC. Translated: CASSQAPGLAGSSYEQYF. The V and J genes are TRBV4-3 and TRBJ2-7, with TRBD2 matching 13 bases. The CDR3 covers 18 residues. With V trimmed by 1 base and J by 0 bases, 6 bases remained unmatched. Germline CDR1 and CDR2: LGHNA and YSLEER.

Ten or more counts support this clonotype. The chain has TRBV6-1 and TRBJ2-2, with a possible D match to TRBD2 (5 bases). Trimming cost V 2 bases and J 12 bases, with 13 bases left between them. This CDR3 has 13 residues. From germline, CDR1 is MNHNS and CDR2 SASEGT. As DNA, the CDR3 is TGTGCCAGCAGTGAAAGAGGACTTGGGAAGCTGTTTTTT. Its protein product is CASSERGLGKLFF.

This clonotype was observed many times. The chain links TRBV20-1 to TRBJ2-5; 14 bases align to TRBD2. V gave up 3 bases and J gave up 5 bases; unmatched junction bases: 11. The CDR3 is 17 residues long. The V gene's germline CDR1 is DFQATT and CDR2 SNEGSKA (reference sequence). CDR3 coding DNA: TGCAGTGCTAGTACGGGACTAGCGGGAGTCGAGGGGGAGACCCAGTACTTC. It codes for CSASTGLAGVEGETQYF.

This clonotype occurred a few times. The rearrangement uses TRBV7-9 and TRBJ1-1; D unclear. CDR1 SEHNR and CDR2 FQNEAQ come from the germline V gene (reference sequence). The CDR3 loop spans 11 amino acids. The V end lost 6 bases, the J end lost 6 bases, and 8 bases lay between the germline ends. The CDR3 DNA sequence: TGTGCCAGCAGAGTCCTGTCTGAAGCTTTCTTT. The encoded protein is CASRVLSEAFF.

The chain is built from TRBV19 and TRBJ2-4, with a tentative D call TRBD2 (5 bases). The CDR3 consists of 15 residues. Trimming stripped 5 bases from V and 0 bases from J, with 11 bases between. CDR1 is LNHDA and CDR2 is SQIVND in the germline V gene (reference sequence). Written as DNA, the CDR3 is TGTGCCAGTAGTCCCCGGGGAGAAGCCAAAAACATTCAGTACTTC. Amino acid sequence: CASSPRGEAKNIQYF.

The chain links TRBV5-6 to TRBJ2-7, with TRBD1 as a possible D gene (6 bases). V was trimmed by 0 bases and J by 3 bases, leaving 13 bases between them. The length of the CDR3 is 15 residues. CDR1 is SGHDT, CDR2 YYEEEE, per germline. CDR3 loop: CASSLVHRVGYEQYF. The CDR3 nucleotides are TGTGCCAGCAGCTTGGTTCACAGGGTTGGCTACGAGCAGTACTTC.

CDR3 in amino acids: CASTLLSGSGAHSGANVLTF. CDR3 DNA: TGTGCCAGCACCCTATTGAGCGGTAGCGGAGCGCACTCTGGGGCCAACGTCCTGACTTTC. The chain is built from TRBV4-2 and TRBJ2-6; possible D gene TRBD2, 6 bases. The germline CDR1 and CDR2 sequences are LGHNA and YNFKEQ. The CDR3 has 20 residues. V was trimmed by 7 bases and J by 0 bases, leaving 25 bases between them.

V is TRBV14 and J is TRBJ1-6, with unresolved D. Per germline, CDR1 SGHDN and CDR2 FVKESK. Trimming stripped 1 base from V and 8 bases from J, with 9 bases between. CDR3 length equals 14 residues. CDR3 sequence: CASSQVGSHSPLHF. Here the CDR3 DNA reads TGTGCCAGCAGCCAAGTTGGATCCCATTCACCCCTCCACTTT.

This clonotype appeared many times. The chain employs TRBV10-2 and TRBJ1-5; 8 bases align to TRBD1. CDR3 length: 16 amino acids. With V trimmed by 4 bases and J by 2 bases, 7 bases remained unmatched. The germline V gene has CDR1 WSHSY and CDR2 SAAADI. This chain's CDR3 is CASSGILTGGNQPQHF. DNA of the CDR3: TGCGCCAGCAGTGGAATTTTGACAGGGGGCAATCAGCCCCAGCATTTT.

This clonotype showed up many times. This rearrangement joins TRBV6-1 to TRBJ2-7; 8 nucleotides line up with TRBD1. The germline gives CDR1 MNHNS, CDR2 SASEGT. CDR3 size: 15 residues. V was clipped by 7 bases and J by 1 base; unmatched bases: 9. CDR3 protein: CASNPTGEGSYEQYF. DNA of the CDR3: TGTGCCAGCAACCCGACAGGGGAAGGGTCCTACGAGCAGTACTTC.

This clonotype was detected many times. The chain links TRBV6-5 to TRBJ1-2; D remains unclear. This CDR3 has 14 residues. Per germline, CDR1 MNHEY and CDR2 SVGAGI. V was cut by 0 bases and J by 2 bases, with 7 bases left in between. The chain's CDR3 is CASSYSILNYGYTF. As DNA, the CDR3 is TGTGCCAGCAGTTACTCGATCCTAAACTATGGCTACACCTTC.

In its sample, this clonotype was seen many times. The J gene is TRBJ1-1, the V gene TRBV5-1, with D maybe TRBD1 (6 bases). Germline values: CDR1 SGHRS, CDR2 YFSETQ. V was trimmed by 4 bases and J by 3 bases, leaving 13 bases between them. The length of the CDR3 is 14 residues. The CDR3 DNA is TGCGCCAGCAGCCTACAGGGTCTGTACACTGAAGCTTTCTTT. It yields the protein CASSLQGLYTEAFF.

The sample holds many counts of this clonotype. The rearrangement joins TRBV7-9 to TRBJ2-5; D unresolved. In germline, CDR1 is SEHNR, CDR2 FQNEAQ (reference sequence). The V and J ends lost 5 bases and 2 bases respectively, with 12 bases between them. The CDR3 runs to 14 residues. As DNA, the CDR3 is TGTGCCAGCAGCCCTCCGGTCGGGCAAGAGACCCAGTACTTC. This codes for CASSPPVGQETQYF.

This clonotype was observed many times. The chain uses TRBV24-1 and TRBJ2-2; D might be TRBD1 (6 bases). This CDR3 is 15 amino acids long. V was trimmed by 3 bases and J by 7 bases, leaving 14 bases between them. CDR1 is KGHDR and CDR2 is SFDVKD in the germline V gene. The DNA for the CDR3 is TGTGCCACCAGTGATCGTGGACAGTCGGACGGGGAGCTGTTTTTT. Residues: CATSDRGQSDGELFF.

As to this clonotype: Sequence at one end of the junction differs from germline and may be a read error. The chain joins TRBV7-9 to TRBJ2-7, with 10 bases identical to TRBD2. The CDR3 has 15 residues. Germline assignment: CDR1 SEHNR and CDR2 FQNEAQ (reference sequence). CDR3 sequence: CASSLLAGVTYEQHF. Written as DNA, the CDR3 is TGTGCCAGCAGCTTACTAGCGGGAGTCACCTACGAGCAGCACTTC.

Many counts were recorded for this clonotype. The rearrangement joins TRBV20-1 to TRBJ1-5, with no clear D. Germline lookup yields CDR1 DFQATT and CDR2 SNEGSKA (reference sequence). This CDR3 region has 12 residues. V was trimmed by 6 bases and J by 6 bases, leaving 12 bases between them. The CDR3 protein is CSALAPGQPQHF. The CDR3 DNA reads TGCAGTGCACTCGCCCCGGGTCAGCCCCAGCATTTT.

This clonotype has ten or more counts. The chain is built from TRBV7-8 and TRBJ1-2, with TRBD1 as a possible D gene (6 bases). V was trimmed by 4 bases and J by 4 bases, leaving 10 bases between them. CDR3 size: 13 residues. CDR1 is SGHVS and CDR2 is FQNEAQ in the germline V gene. The CDR3 protein is CASSSYRAYGYTF. The CDR3 DNA reads TGTGCCAGCAGCTCCTACAGGGCCTATGGCTACACCTTC.

This clonotype was seen at least ten times. V is TRBV7-9 and J is TRBJ2-5; D may correspond to TRBD1 or TRBD2 (5 bases each). The CDR3 runs 16 residues. The V and J ends lost 5 bases and 4 bases respectively, with 20 bases between them. In germline, CDR1 is SEHNR, CDR2 FQNEAQ (reference sequence). The CDR3 DNA reads TGTGCCAGCAGCCCAAGTGGGACGAGCTCTCGAGAGACCCAGTACTTC. Translating gives CASSPSGTSSRETQYF.

At least ten counts were recorded for this clonotype. The genes are TRBV5-1 and TRBJ2-7; D is unclear. CDR3 length: 15 amino acids. CDR1 is SGHRS and CDR2 is YFSETQ in the germline V gene. The V end lost 0 bases, the J end lost 0 bases, and 10 bases lay between the germline ends. This CDR3 is CASSLEVVSSYEQYF. The CDR3, as DNA: TGCGCCAGCAGCTTGGAGGTAGTCAGCTCCTACGAGCAGTACTTC.

This clonotype was recorded at least ten times. The chain carries TRBV12-3 or TRBV12-4 and TRBJ1-1, with D maybe TRBD1 (5 bases). The CDR3 loop spans 14 amino acids. V was shortened by 0 bases and J by 4 bases, with 9 bases between the two germline ends. Here the CDR3 reads CASSLAMGGTEAFF. The DNA for the CDR3 is TGTGCCAGCAGTTTAGCCATGGGGGGCACTGAAGCTTTCTTT.

As DNA, the CDR3 is TGTGCCAGCAGTTACGGGGGACAGATTGGATCCTACGAGCAGTACTTC. Its protein is CASSYGGQIGSYEQYF. The rearrangement links TRBV6-2 or TRBV6-3 to TRBJ2-7; TRBD1 matches at 7 bases. This CDR3 has 16 amino acids. Looked up from germline, CDR1 is MNHEY and CDR2 is SVGEGT. J lost 1 base, V lost 2 bases, and 8 bases had no gene match.

V and J are TRBV19 and TRBJ1-1, with no clear D. Germline CDR1 LNHDA, CDR2 SQIVND (reference sequence). The CDR3 length is 14 residues. V shed 4 bases and J shed 2 bases, with 11 bases lying between them. The CDR3 DNA follows: TGTGCCAGTAGTACGAGTAGTATCAACACTGAAGCTTTCTTT. Protein product: CASSTSSINTEAFF.

This clonotype was seen many times. At one end the junction does not follow the germline gene, possibly because of a read error. The chain carries TRBV5-1 and TRBJ2-4; D assignment may be TRBD1 or TRBD2 (6 bases each). CDR1 SGHRS and CDR2 YFSETQ come from the germline V gene. The CDR3 is 14 amino acids. Here the CDR3 reads CASSPGAAQNIQYF. CDR3 in DNA: TGCGCCAGCAGCCCGGGGGCAGCCCAAAACATTCAGTACTTC.

This clonotype came up many times. The chain has TRBV9 and TRBJ2-5; 11 bases are shared with TRBD2. Germline V gives CDR1 SGDLS, CDR2 YYNGEE. J lost 5 bases, V lost 7 bases, and 10 bases had no gene match. The CDR3 loop spans 15 amino acids. CDR3 in amino acids: CASSYLSGRAETQYF. The CDR3 DNA sequence: TGTGCCAGCTCGTATCTTAGCGGGAGGGCTGAGACCCAGTACTTC.

The chain recombines TRBV6-1 with TRBJ2-5; D might be TRBD2 (6 bases). The ends were cut back, 8 bases at V and 4 bases at J, with 14 bases in the middle. This CDR3 has 13 amino acids. CDR1 and CDR2 from the germline V gene are MNHNS and SASEGT. DNA of the CDR3: TGTGCCAGCGGGGCGGGGCCCAGAGAGACCCAGTACTTC. Amino acid sequence: CASGAGPRETQYF.